A single T cell receptor beta chain is shown here with its context. Antigen unknown. Relative to the germline gene, one junction end is altered; a read error may explain this. CD4+ cells underwent separation, giving CD45RA+ naive and CD45RA-negative memory subsets. The data were taken from a study of shared clonotypes between healthy human individuals. Study-wide results and caveats: Sample collection involved blood only; tissue repertoires are likely different.

Replicate PCRs for sorted subsets used about 200 ng DNA; this equaled around 28,000 T cell genomes. The assay was immunoSEQ multiplex PCR, and TCRdb's table has in-frame clones only and misses some. Of more than 900,000 clones in the sample, about 80% were seen once. The CDR3 extends over 13 amino acids. The V gene's germline CDR1 is KGHSH and CDR2 LQKENI. The V and J genes are TRBV18 and TRBJ1-2; no firm D call. The clonotype comes from a man aged 18 to 29 in good health. Some clones in this sample may be carry-over from other donors' samples. Sample: memory CD4+ T cells from PBMCs. The subset here: CD45RA-negative fraction. The CDR3 DNA reads TGTGCCAGCCCACCGCCGGGGATAAATGGCTACACCTTC. This sequence encodes CASPPPGINGYTF.